The 21 T cell receptor beta chains reported below all come from one sample, sequenced in a study of CD8+CD57+ T cells in acquired aplastic anemia. Genomic DNA acted as the template from which TCR beta VDJ combination and CDR3 sequence profiling were carried out. MiXCR, run by TCRdb on the reads, gives a single entry per CDR3 protein. The table has 150,000 to 200,000 distinct CDR3 sequences, around half seen once. Patients chosen for sequencing had shown CD8+CD57+ cell expansion by flow cytometry. Sequencing was carried out using sorted CD4+, CD8+, or CD8+CD57+ T cells (not recorded which) from PBMCs. These receptors were taken from a human donor with aplastic anemia.

The chain links TRBV19 to TRBJ2-5, with D possibly matching TRBD1 (5 bases). Trimming shortened V by 0 bases and J by 3 bases, and 11 bases separated the two germline ends. Germline CDR1 LNHDA, CDR2 SQIVND (reference sequence). The CDR3 consists of 15 residues. The CDR3 nucleotides are TGTGCCAGTAGTATAGATCTACGCAGGGAAGAGACCCAGTACTTC. It encodes CASSIDLRREETQYF.

This chain joins TRBV15 and TRBJ2-2; no firm D call. Per germline, CDR1 LNHNV and CDR2 YYDKDF (reference sequence). CDR3 length: 13 residues. V was cut by 0 bases and J by 11 bases, with 10 bases left in between. The CDR3 loop is CATSRDDPHELFF. The CDR3 nucleotides are TGTGCCACCAGCAGAGATGATCCCCACGAGCTGTTTTTT.

This clonotype appeared many times. The chain has TRBV24-1 and TRBJ2-3; D gene ambiguous. This CDR3 region has 14 residues. Germline CDR1 KGHDR, CDR2 SFDVKD. V was shortened by 4 bases and J by 0 bases, with 7 bases between the two germline ends. CDR3: CATSDRTSTDTQYF. The CDR3 bases are TGTGCCACCAGTGACCGAACTAGCACAGATACGCAGTATTTT.

The V and J genes are TRBV2 and TRBJ1-6; 7 positions match TRBD1. V lost 6 bases and J lost 6; bases outside the gene matches: 8. The CDR3 has 15 amino acids. The germline V gene encodes CDR1 SNHLY and CDR2 FYNNEI. The CDR3 reads CASRAGTVTNSPLHF. The CDR3 DNA reads as TGTGCCAGCAGGGCCGGGACAGTTACTAATTCACCCCTCCACTTT.

This clonotype showed up many times. The V gene is TRBV6-1, the J gene TRBJ2-5; 8 bases map to TRBD2. The CDR3 contains 14 residues. The V gene end was trimmed by 6 bases and the J gene end by 5 bases; junction bases not matched to a gene: 8. From germline, CDR1 is MNHNS and CDR2 SASEGT. The CDR3 bases are TGTGCCAGCAGAATTAGCGGGGTGAAGGAGACCCAGTACTTC. It specifies CASRISGVKETQYF.

This clonotype was recorded many times. This chain links TRBV19 with TRBJ1-3, with 7 bases matching TRBD1. The V segment lost 7 bases and the J segment 0 bases; nucleotides outside the gene matches: 6. The CDR3 sequence is 15 residues long. Germline values: CDR1 LNHDA, CDR2 SQIVND (reference sequence). CDR3 protein: CASILGQNSGNTIYF. Here the CDR3 DNA reads TGTGCCAGTATCCTGGGACAGAACTCTGGAAACACCATATATTTT.

In its sample, this clonotype was seen once. The chain recombines TRBV2 with TRBJ1-4, with TRBD1 identical over 7 bases. In germline, CDR1 is SNHLY, CDR2 FYNNEI. V gave up 7 bases and J gave up 1 base; unmatched junction bases: 9. The CDR3 is 16 amino acids. Here the CDR3 DNA reads TGTGCCAGCAACGGACAGGAGGGTCGAACTAATGAAAAACTGTTTTTT. This sequence encodes CASNGQEGRTNEKLFF.

The chain combines TRBV24-1 with TRBJ2-7; TRBD1 agrees at 10 bases. CDR1 is KGHDR and CDR2 is SFDVKD in the germline V gene. This CDR3 comprises 16 residues. V dropped 8 bases and J dropped 4; count of bases not matched to a gene: 13. CDR3 sequence: CATTYGGGQGSYEQYF. The CDR3 DNA reads TGTGCCACCACCTACGGGGGGGGACAGGGGTCGTACGAGCAGTACTTC.

This clonotype was found many times. The V call is TRBV3-1, the J call TRBJ2-7; maybe TRBD2 (5 bases). The V and J ends lost 5 bases and 1 base respectively, with 15 bases between them. This CDR3 has 15 amino acids. The germline gives CDR1 LGHDT, CDR2 YNNKEL (reference sequence). This chain's CDR3 is CASSYDGVPSYEQYF. CDR3 in DNA: TGTGCCAGCAGCTACGACGGGGTGCCTTCCTACGAGCAGTACTTC.

As concerns this clonotype: A read error may produce the germline difference seen at one junction end. The rearrangement joins TRBV7-3 to TRBJ1-1; 8 bases are shared with TRBD1. CDR3 length equals 16 residues. The germline gives CDR1 SGHTA, CDR2 FQGTGA. Here the CDR3 DNA reads TGTGCCAACAGCTTAACCGCCAGGGGGCCGAACACTGAAGCTTTCTTT. Protein product: CANSLTARGPNTEAFF.

The V call is TRBV9, the J call TRBJ2-7, with 8 bases identical to TRBD2. Germline loops: CDR1 SGDLS, CDR2 YYNGEE. There are 16 residues in the CDR3. The V gene end was trimmed by 1 base and the J gene end by 5 bases; junction bases not matched to a gene: 11. This CDR3 reads CASSVSGSAPAHEQYF. The CDR3 nucleotides are TGTGCCAGCAGCGTAAGCGGGAGCGCCCCAGCCCACGAGCAGTACTTC.

This chain links TRBV5-1 with TRBJ1-2; D is undetermined. V was shortened by 0 bases and J by 3 bases, with 9 bases between the two germline ends. The CDR3 spans 14 residues. CDR1 SGHRS and CDR2 YFSETQ come from the germline V gene. This CDR3 reads CASSLGLSDYGYTF. CDR3 coding DNA: TGCGCCAGCAGCTTGGGACTTTCCGACTATGGCTACACCTTC. Together with reference TRBV5-1 and TRBJ1-2, the CDR3 gives the full variable domain: KAGVTQTPRYLIKTRGQQVTLSCSPISGHRSVSWYQQTPGQGLQFLFEYFSETQRNKGNFPGRFSGRQFSNSRSEMNVSTLELGDSALYLCASSLGLSDYGYTFGSGTRLTVV.

This clonotype was counted once. The chain joins TRBV2 to TRBJ2-1; 14 bases line up with TRBD2. CDR1 is SNHLY and CDR2 is FYNNEI in the germline V gene. This CDR3 has 16 residues. V lost 3 bases, J lost 2 bases, and 0 bases stayed unmatched. CDR3 sequence (DNA): TGTGCCAGCAGTGAGGGACTAGCGGGAGCCTACAATGAGCAGTTCTTC. Protein product: CASSEGLAGAYNEQFF. The full variable domain, rest sourced from reference TRBV2 and TRBJ2-1, is EPEVTQTPSHQVTQMGQEVILRCVPISNHLYFYWYRQILGQKVEFLVSFYNNEISEKSEIFDDQFSVERPDGSNFTLKIRSTKLEDSAMYFCASSEGLAGAYNEQFFGPGTRLTVL.

This clonotype was observed a few times. The CDR3 coding sequence is TGTGCCAGCAGTCCCCCCGAGGCCTACAATGAGCAGTTCTTC. Translation gives CASSPPEAYNEQFF. The V call is TRBV28, the J call TRBJ2-1, with unresolved D. The CDR3 spans 14 residues. Germline lookup yields CDR1 MDHEN and CDR2 SYDVKM. Trimming cost V 5 bases and J 2 bases, with 10 bases left between them.

At least ten counts were recorded for this clonotype. The chain carries TRBV20-1 and TRBJ1-1; no clear D gene. The CDR3 contains 10 residues. V gave up 2 bases and J gave up 10 bases, with 8 bases separating them. Per the germline V gene, CDR1 is DFQATT and CDR2 is SNEGSKA (reference sequence). CDR3 bases: TGCAGTGCTAGATTGGGAACAGCTTTCTTT. This encodes CSARLGTAFF.

This chain joins TRBV24-1 and TRBJ1-4, with unresolved D. Germline V gene sequence: CDR1 KGHDR, CDR2 SFDVKD. Trimming removed 3 bases from V and 7 bases from J, with 17 bases in between. The length of the CDR3 is 16 residues. In nucleotides, the CDR3 is TGTGCCACCAGTGATCCCTCGGCCAGAGGTGGTGAAAAACTGTTTTTT. This gives the protein CATSDPSARGGEKLFF.

The J gene is TRBJ2-3, the V gene TRBV20-1, with TRBD2 identical over 15 bases. J was trimmed by 9 bases and V by 5 bases; bases with no gene match: 9. This CDR3 region has 15 residues. The germline gives CDR1 DFQATT, CDR2 SNEGSKA (reference sequence). CDR3 nucleotide sequence: TGCAGTGCTCGAAAGGGACTAGCGGGAGGAGGCACGCAGTATTTT. Translation: CSARKGLAGGGTQYF.

The rearrangement links TRBV10-3 to TRBJ1-2; D unclear. The ends were cut back, 0 bases at V and 8 bases at J, with 7 bases in the middle. The germline gives CDR1 ENHRY, CDR2 SYGVKD. The CDR3 contains 12 residues. The CDR3 protein is CAISESAVGYTF. The CDR3 bases are TGTGCCATCAGTGAGTCCGCAGTGGGCTACACCTTC.

This clonotype was detected a few times. V gene TRBV7-9 combines with J gene TRBJ2-5, with D hard to call. Looked up from germline, CDR1 is SEHNR and CDR2 is FQNEAQ (reference sequence). This CDR3 contains 13 residues. V lost 3 bases to trimming and J lost 2 bases, with 7 bases between them. The CDR3 region has the DNA TGTGCCAGCAGCTTCGCGAGGCAAGAGACCCAGTACTTC. It codes for CASSFARQETQYF.

This clonotype was seen at least ten times. V is TRBV7-2 and J is TRBJ1-1; 7 bases align to TRBD1. This CDR3 has 15 residues. V was pared by 5 bases and J by 0 bases, with 6 bases of the junction left unmatched. Looked up from germline, CDR1 is SGHTA and CDR2 is FQGNSA. The CDR3 bases are TGTGCCAGCAGCCCCTCGACAGGGATGAACACTGAAGCTTTCTTT. Its protein is CASSPSTGMNTEAFF.

The chain uses TRBV7-8 and TRBJ1-6, with 9 positions matching TRBD1. The CDR3 contains 15 residues. CDR1 and CDR2 from the germline V gene are SGHVS and FQNEAQ. J gave up 8 bases and V 4 bases, and 6 bases lay outside the gene matches. This CDR3 is CASSWRQGDHSPLHF. The CDR3 nucleotides read TGTGCCAGCAGCTGGAGACAGGGGGATCATTCACCCCTCCACTTT.